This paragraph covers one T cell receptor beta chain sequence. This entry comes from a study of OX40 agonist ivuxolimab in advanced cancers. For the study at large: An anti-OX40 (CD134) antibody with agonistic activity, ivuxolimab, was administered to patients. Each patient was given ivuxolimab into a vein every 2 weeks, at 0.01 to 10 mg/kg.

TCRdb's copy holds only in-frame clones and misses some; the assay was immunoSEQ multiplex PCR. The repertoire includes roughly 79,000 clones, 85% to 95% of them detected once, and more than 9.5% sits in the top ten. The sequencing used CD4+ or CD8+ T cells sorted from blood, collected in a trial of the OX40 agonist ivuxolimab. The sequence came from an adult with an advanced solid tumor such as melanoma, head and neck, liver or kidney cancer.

The CDR3 DNA reads TGCGCCAGCACCGAAGGGACAGGGGGTGGGCAAGAGACCCAGTACTTC. Amino acid sequence: CASTEGTGGGQETQYF. This sequence joins TRBV5-1 and TRBJ2-5; 11 bases agree with TRBD1. The germline gives CDR1 SGHRS, CDR2 YFSETQ. The CDR3 is 16 residues long. The V segment lost 6 bases and the J segment 2 bases; nucleotides outside the gene matches: 9.